Listed below are T cell receptor beta chains from one sample, sequenced in a study of blood T cell repertoires in COVID-19. Libraries were prepared by immunoSEQ multiplex PCR; TCRdb keeps only in-frame clonotypes and omits some of them. The repertoire holds about 210,000 clones, with approximately 78% as singletons. The sequenced sample consisted of peripheral blood. The receptor source for this set is a woman in her 70s with COVID-19, enrolled during active disease. Both conserved end residues are part of each CDR3. D genes are given only for firm matches. Rows give clone size only sometimes, using once, few, many, or a class for an expanded clone.

CASSLMERRLMARLGYTF	TGTGCCAGCAGCTTAATGGAGAGACGATTAATGGCTCGACTTGGCTACACCTTC	TRBV7-2	TRBJ1-2	NA	NA
CASIPSSGRPANEQFF	TGTGCCAGTATCCCCTCTAGCGGCCGCCCCGCCAATGAGCAGTTCTTC	TRBV19	TRBJ2-1	TRBD2	NA
CASSLFRTAISGANVLTF	TGTGCCAGCAGTTTATTCAGGACAGCGATATCTGGGGCCAACGTCCTGACTTTC	TRBV28	TRBJ2-6	NA	NA
CASSLAGLAVLNEQFF	TGTGCCAGCAGCTTAGCGGGACTAGCGGTGCTTAATGAGCAGTTCTTC	TRBV7-9	TRBJ2-1	TRBD2	NA
CASSQGVTNGFF	TGTGCCAGCAGCCAGGGCGTGACTAATGGGTTCTTC	TRBV3-1/TRBV3-2	TRBJ2-1	NA	NA
CASSLQGASEAFF	TGTGCCAGCAGCTTACAAGGGGCGTCTGAAGCTTTCTTT	TRBV7-2	TRBJ1-1	NA	NA
CASSDREKLFF	TGTGCCAGCAGCGACAGAGAAAAACTGTTTTTT	TRBV12-3/TRBV12-4	TRBJ1-4	NA	NA
CASSQEIDTRRYEQYF	TGTGCCAGCAGCCAAGAAATTGACACAAGACGCTACGAGCAGTACTTC	TRBV3-1/TRBV3-2	TRBJ2-7	NA	NA
CASSFPGGRDTQYF	TGTGCCAGCAGCTTCCCGGGAGGGCGGGATACGCAGTATTTT	TRBV14	TRBJ2-3	TRBD2	NA
CASSPPLGQGAFGYGYTF	TGTGCCAGCAGTCCCCCCCTGGGACAGGGGGCTTTTGGCTATGGCTACACCTTC	TRBV28	TRBJ1-2	TRBD1	NA
CSVGSMNTGELFF	TGCAGCGTTGGCAGTATGAACACCGGGGAGCTGTTTTTT	TRBV29-1	TRBJ2-2	NA	once
CSAGPGELGTDTQYF	TGCAGCGCCGGGCCCGGGGAGTTGGGCACAGATACGCAGTATTTT	TRBV29-1	TRBJ2-3	NA	once
CASSQGGGKGEKLFF	TGCGCCAGCAGCCAAGGTGGGGGGAAGGGTGAAAAACTGTTTTTT	TRBV4-3	TRBJ1-4	NA	NA
CASSPPGVETQYF	TGTGCCAGCTCACCACCAGGGGTAGAGACCCAGTACTTC	TRBV18	TRBJ2-5	NA	few
CASSRDRESGEQYF	TGTGCCAGCAGCCGTGACAGGGAAAGCGGCGAGCAGTACTTC	TRBV7-2	TRBJ2-7	TRBD1	once
CASGEQGFGNQPQHF	TGCGCCAGCGGCGAACAGGGGTTTGGCAATCAGCCCCAGCATTTT	TRBV5-1	TRBJ1-5	TRBD1	once
CASSYGQPNYGYTF	TGCGCCAGCAGCTACGGACAGCCTAACTATGGCTACACCTTC	TRBV5-1	TRBJ1-2	NA	NA
CSVGRGPGYEQYF	TGCAGCGTAGGCAGGGGGCCCGGCTACGAGCAGTACTTC	TRBV29-1	TRBJ2-7	TRBD1	NA
CASSQTTLLGEGNTEAFF	TGTGCCAGCAGTCAGACCACTCTGTTGGGGGAGGGGAACACTGAAGCTTTCTTT	TRBV27	TRBJ1-1	NA	NA
CASSFTSGGNTGELFF	TGCGCCAGCAGCTTTACTAGCGGAGGTAACACCGGGGAGCTGTTTTTT	TRBV5-1	TRBJ2-2	TRBD2	NA
CASSLSGRASGELFF	TGTGCCAGCAGCCTTTCCGGGAGGGCAAGCGGGGAGCTGTTTTTT	TRBV7-2	TRBJ2-2	TRBD2	NA
CASSFNRPDSGNTIYF	TGTGCCAGCTCATTCAACAGGCCCGACTCTGGAAACACCATATATTTT	TRBV18	TRBJ1-3	NA	few
CAWARNTEAFF	TGTGCCTGGGCGAGGAACACTGAAGCTTTCTTT	TRBV30	TRBJ1-1	NA	NA
CASSPTSGGSYEQYF	TGTGCCAGCAGCCCCACTAGCGGGGGATCCTACGAGCAGTACTTC	TRBV5-6	TRBJ2-7	TRBD2	many
CASRTGGSSYEQYF	TGTGCCAGCAGGACTGGAGGTTCTTCCTACGAGCAGTACTTC	TRBV28	TRBJ2-7	NA	NA
CSVATSYNEQFF	TGCAGCGTCGCTACTAGCTACAATGAGCAGTTCTTC	TRBV29-1	TRBJ2-1	NA	once
CASSSTGYTF	TGTGCCAGCAGTTCCACAGGGTACACCTTC	TRBV28	TRBJ1-2	NA	few
CASSLAAGTGSQALHF	TGTGCCAGCAGCTTGGCGGCCGGGACAGGGAGCCAGGCCCTCCACTTT	TRBV5-8	TRBJ1-6	TRBD1	NA
CASEAGPDTEAFF	TGTGCCAGCGAGGCGGGGCCTGACACTGAAGCTTTCTTT	TRBV28	TRBJ1-1	NA	NA
CASSPRAGGANNEQFF	TGTGCCAGCAGCCCGAGGGCAGGGGGCGCGAACAATGAGCAGTTCTTC	TRBV7-9	TRBJ2-1	TRBD1	NA
CASSWAGNTEAFF	TGTGCCAGCAGCTGGGCGGGGAACACTGAAGCTTTCTTT	TRBV5-6	TRBJ1-1	NA	few
CASSGGQGEGYTF	TGCGCCAGCAGCGGGGGACAGGGAGAGGGCTACACCTTC	TRBV5-1	TRBJ1-2	TRBD1	NA
CASSLRTSGSSEQYF	TGTGCCAGCAGTTTAAGGACTAGCGGGTCAAGCGAGCAGTACTTC	TRBV28	TRBJ2-7	TRBD2	NA
CASSLGLAGANEQYF	TGTGCCAGCAGCCTGGGGCTAGCGGGAGCAAACGAGCAGTACTTC	TRBV7-3	TRBJ2-7	TRBD2	NA
CASSPQGAVSNEQFF	TGTGCCAGCAGCCCACAGGGGGCGGTTTCGAATGAGCAGTTCTTC	TRBV7-6	TRBJ2-1	TRBD1	many
CASSVGIRELYGYTF	TGTGCCAGCAGCGTAGGTATCAGGGAATTATATGGCTACACCTTC	TRBV9	TRBJ1-2	NA	NA
CASSLGQLNSPLHF	TGCGCCAGCAGCTTAGGACAGCTGAATTCACCCCTCCACTTT	TRBV5-1	TRBJ1-6	NA	NA
CASRDRGRSDTEAFF	TGTGCCAGTAGGGACAGGGGGCGTTCGGACACTGAAGCTTTCTTT	TRBV19	TRBJ1-1	TRBD1	few
CASSLGPGLFGQPQHF	TGTGCCAGCAGCTTAGGCCCAGGGTTATTTGGTCAGCCCCAGCATTTT	TRBV7-8	TRBJ1-5	NA	NA
CAISGGTGKSYEQYF	TGTGCCATCAGTGGAGGGACAGGGAAGTCGTACGAGCAGTACTTC	TRBV10-3	TRBJ2-7	TRBD1	NA
CASLSWELAGVGTDTQYF	TGCGCCAGCCTATCGTGGGAACTAGCGGGAGTCGGCACAGATACGCAGTATTTT	TRBV10-1	TRBJ2-3	TRBD2	NA
CASSYSGTVNYGYTF	TGTGCCAGCAGTTACTCCGGGACAGTCAACTATGGCTACACCTTC	TRBV6-5	TRBJ1-2	TRBD1	NA
CASRMRFSLLTGIGGYTF	TGTGCCAGCAGAATGCGGTTTTCGCTATTGACAGGGATTGGTGGCTACACCTTC	TRBV7-2	TRBJ1-2	TRBD1	NA
CASTPREKTYNEQFF	TGTGCCAGCACGCCGCGGGAGAAGACATACAATGAGCAGTTCTTC	TRBV9	TRBJ2-1	TRBD2	NA
CASSSRLAGGSSYNEQFF	TGTGCCAGCAGTTCCCGACTAGCGGGAGGGAGCTCCTACAATGAGCAGTTCTTC	TRBV9	TRBJ2-1	TRBD2	NA
CASKGEGETQYF	TGTGCCAGTAAAGGGGAGGGGGAGACCCAGTACTTC	TRBV19	TRBJ2-5	TRBD2	NA
CASSLGGKTYEQYF	TGTGCCAGCAGCTTAGGCGGCAAAACCTACGAGCAGTACTTC	TRBV7-8	TRBJ2-7	NA	few
CASSTSSTGVPQYF	TGTGCCAGTAGTACCTCATCGACAGGGGTCCCGCAGTATTTT	TRBV19	TRBJ2-3	TRBD1	NA
CATSRSPGEQFF	TGTGCCACCAGCAGGTCCCCAGGAGAGCAGTTCTTC	TRBV15	TRBJ2-1	NA	NA
CSVALGRTVSGANVLTF	TGCAGCGTTGCTCTAGGTAGGACTGTCTCTGGGGCCAACGTCCTGACTTTC	TRBV29-1	TRBJ2-6	NA	NA
CASSAPRTGRYNSPLHF	TGTGCCAGCAGCGCCCCCCGGACAGGGCGATATAATTCACCCCTCCACTTT	TRBV9	TRBJ1-6	TRBD1	few
CATGPGQGPAGYTF	TGTGCCACAGGACCGGGACAGGGTCCTGCTGGCTACACCTTC	TRBV2	TRBJ1-2	TRBD1	NA